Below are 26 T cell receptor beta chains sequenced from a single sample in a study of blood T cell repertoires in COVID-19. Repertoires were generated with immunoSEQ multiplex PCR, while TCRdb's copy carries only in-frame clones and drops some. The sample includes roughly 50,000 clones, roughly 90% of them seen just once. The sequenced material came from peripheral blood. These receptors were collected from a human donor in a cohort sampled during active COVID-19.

CDR3: CASSRGTADQRNTEAFF. The CDR3 DNA sequence: TGTGCCAGCAGCCGCGGGACGGCGGACCAGAGGAACACTGAAGCTTTCTTT. The chain couples TRBV6-2 or TRBV6-3 to TRBJ1-1; D might be TRBD1 (5 bases). Germline V lookup: CDR1 MNHEY, CDR2 SVGEGT. The CDR3 extends over 17 amino acids. V was clipped by 6 bases and J by 1 base, with 21 bases between them.

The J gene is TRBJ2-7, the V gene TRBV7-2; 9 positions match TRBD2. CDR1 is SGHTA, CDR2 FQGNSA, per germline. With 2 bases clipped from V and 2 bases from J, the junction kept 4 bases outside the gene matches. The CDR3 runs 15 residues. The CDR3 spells CASSLSGGLTYEQYF. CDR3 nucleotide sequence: TGTGCCAGCAGCTTAAGCGGGGGGCTAACCTACGAGCAGTACTTC.

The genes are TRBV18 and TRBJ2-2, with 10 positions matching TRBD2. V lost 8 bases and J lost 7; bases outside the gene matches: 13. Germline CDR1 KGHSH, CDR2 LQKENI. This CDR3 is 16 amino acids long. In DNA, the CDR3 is TGTGCCAGCCCCGTCAATCTAGCGGGGGTGATCGGGGAGCTGTTTTTT. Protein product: CASPVNLAGVIGELFF.

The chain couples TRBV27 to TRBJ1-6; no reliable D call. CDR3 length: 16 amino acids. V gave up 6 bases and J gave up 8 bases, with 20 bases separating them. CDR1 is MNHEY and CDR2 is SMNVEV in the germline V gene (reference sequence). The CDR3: CASSSQRRGFDSPLHF. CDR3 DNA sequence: TGTGCCAGCAGCTCTCAGAGGCGTGGGTTCGATTCACCCCTCCACTTT.

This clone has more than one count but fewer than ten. This CDR3 reads CASSHQPITGIGAYNEQFF. The CDR3 DNA is TGCGCCAGCAGCCACCAACCAATAACAGGGATTGGGGCCTACAATGAGCAGTTCTTC. The chain recombines TRBV4-1 with TRBJ2-1; D might be TRBD1 (6 bases). V gave up 3 bases and J gave up 2 bases, with 23 bases separating them. Germline V gene data show CDR1 as MGHRA and CDR2 as YSYEKL. CDR3 length equals 19 residues.

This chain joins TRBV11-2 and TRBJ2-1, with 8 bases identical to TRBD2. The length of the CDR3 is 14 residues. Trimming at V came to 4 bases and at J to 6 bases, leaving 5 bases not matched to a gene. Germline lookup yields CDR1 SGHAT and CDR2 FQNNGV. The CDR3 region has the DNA TGTGCCAGCAGCTACGGGACTAGTTTCAATGAGCAGTTCTTC. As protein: CASSYGTSFNEQFF.

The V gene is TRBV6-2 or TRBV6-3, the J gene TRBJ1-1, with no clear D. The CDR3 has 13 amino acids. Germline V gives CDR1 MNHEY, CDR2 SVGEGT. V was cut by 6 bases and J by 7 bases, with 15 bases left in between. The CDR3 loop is CASSPSTAGEAFF. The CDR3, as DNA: TGTGCCAGCAGCCCGTCCACTGCGGGTGAAGCTTTCTTT.

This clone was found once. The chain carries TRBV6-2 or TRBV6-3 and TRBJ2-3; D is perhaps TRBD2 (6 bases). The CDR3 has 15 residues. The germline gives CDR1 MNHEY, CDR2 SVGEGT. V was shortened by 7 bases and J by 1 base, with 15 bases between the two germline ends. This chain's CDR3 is CASTPVRGGTDTQYF. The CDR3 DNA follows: TGTGCCAGCACCCCCGTCCGCGGGGGCACAGATACGCAGTATTTT.

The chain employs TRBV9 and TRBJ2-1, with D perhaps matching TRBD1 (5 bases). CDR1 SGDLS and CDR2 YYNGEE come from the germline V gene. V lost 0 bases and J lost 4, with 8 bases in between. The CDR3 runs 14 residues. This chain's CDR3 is CASSVGTLYNEQFF. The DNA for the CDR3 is TGTGCCAGCAGCGTAGGGACATTGTACAATGAGCAGTTCTTC.

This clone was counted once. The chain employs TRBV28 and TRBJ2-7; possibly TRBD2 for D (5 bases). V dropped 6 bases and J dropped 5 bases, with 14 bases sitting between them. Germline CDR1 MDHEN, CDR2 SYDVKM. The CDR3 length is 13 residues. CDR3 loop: CASRAEGIHEQYF. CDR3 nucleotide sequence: TGTGCCAGCAGGGCCGAGGGAATCCACGAGCAGTACTTC.

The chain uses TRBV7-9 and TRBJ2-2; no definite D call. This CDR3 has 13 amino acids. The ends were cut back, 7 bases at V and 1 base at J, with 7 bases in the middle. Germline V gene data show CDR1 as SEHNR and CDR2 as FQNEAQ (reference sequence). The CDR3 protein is CASKHENTGELFF. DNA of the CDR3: TGTGCCAGCAAACACGAGAACACCGGGGAGCTGTTTTTT.

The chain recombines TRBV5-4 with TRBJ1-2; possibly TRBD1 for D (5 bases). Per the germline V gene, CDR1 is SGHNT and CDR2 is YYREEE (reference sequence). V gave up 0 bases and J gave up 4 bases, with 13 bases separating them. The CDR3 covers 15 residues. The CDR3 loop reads CASSLARQGGYGYTF. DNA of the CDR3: TGTGCCAGCAGCTTGGCTAGGCAGGGAGGCTATGGCTACACCTTC.

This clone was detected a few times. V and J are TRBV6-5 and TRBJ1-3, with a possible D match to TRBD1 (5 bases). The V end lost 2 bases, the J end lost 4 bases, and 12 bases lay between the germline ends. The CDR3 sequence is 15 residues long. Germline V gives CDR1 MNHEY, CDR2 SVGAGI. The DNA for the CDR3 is TGTGCCAGCAGTTACGGGCGGGGGACCGGAAACACCATATATTTT. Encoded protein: CASSYGRGTGNTIYF.

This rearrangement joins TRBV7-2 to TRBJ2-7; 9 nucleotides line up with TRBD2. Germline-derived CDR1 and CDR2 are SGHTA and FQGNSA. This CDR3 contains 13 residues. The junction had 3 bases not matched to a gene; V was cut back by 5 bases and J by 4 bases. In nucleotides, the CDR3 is TGTGCCAGCAGCACTGCGGGGGGGTACGAGCAGTACTTC. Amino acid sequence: CASSTAGGYEQYF.

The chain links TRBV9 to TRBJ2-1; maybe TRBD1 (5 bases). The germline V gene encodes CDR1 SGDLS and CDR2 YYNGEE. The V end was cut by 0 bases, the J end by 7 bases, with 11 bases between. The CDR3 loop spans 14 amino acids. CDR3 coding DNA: TGTGCCAGCAGCGTAGTTCCAGCAGGGAATGAGCAGTTCTTC. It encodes CASSVVPAGNEQFF.

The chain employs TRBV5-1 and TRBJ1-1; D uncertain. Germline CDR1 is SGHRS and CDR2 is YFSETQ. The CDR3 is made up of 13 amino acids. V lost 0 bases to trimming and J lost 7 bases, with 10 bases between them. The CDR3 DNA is TGCGCCAGCAGCTTGGCCGGGTCAGTTGAAGCTTTCTTT. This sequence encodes CASSLAGSVEAFF.

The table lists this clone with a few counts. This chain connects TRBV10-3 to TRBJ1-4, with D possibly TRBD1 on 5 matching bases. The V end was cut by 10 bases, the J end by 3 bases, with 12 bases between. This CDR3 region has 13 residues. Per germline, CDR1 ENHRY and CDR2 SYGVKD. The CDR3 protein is CATTGGANEKLFF. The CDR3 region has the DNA TGTGCCACCACCGGAGGGGCTAATGAAAAACTGTTTTTT.

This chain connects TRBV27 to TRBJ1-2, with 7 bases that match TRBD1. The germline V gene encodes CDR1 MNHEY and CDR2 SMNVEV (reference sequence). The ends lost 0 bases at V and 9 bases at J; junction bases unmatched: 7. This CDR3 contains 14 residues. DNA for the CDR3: TGTGCCAGCAGTTTATCGAGGACAGGTGGGAGCTACACCTTC. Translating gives CASSLSRTGGSYTF.

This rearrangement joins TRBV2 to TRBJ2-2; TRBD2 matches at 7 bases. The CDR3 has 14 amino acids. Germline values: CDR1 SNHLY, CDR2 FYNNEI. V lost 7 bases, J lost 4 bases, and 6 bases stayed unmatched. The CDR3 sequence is CASNGLVGTGELFF. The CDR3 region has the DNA TGTGCCAGCAATGGACTAGTTGGCACCGGGGAGCTGTTTTTT.

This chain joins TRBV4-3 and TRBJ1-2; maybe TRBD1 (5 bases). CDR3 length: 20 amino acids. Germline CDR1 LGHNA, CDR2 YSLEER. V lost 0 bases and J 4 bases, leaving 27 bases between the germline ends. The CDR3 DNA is TGCGCCAGCAGCCAAGATTTTCTCGGGGGGGTTTCCGTTATTGGCTATGGCTACACCTTC. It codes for CASSQDFLGGVSVIGYGYTF.

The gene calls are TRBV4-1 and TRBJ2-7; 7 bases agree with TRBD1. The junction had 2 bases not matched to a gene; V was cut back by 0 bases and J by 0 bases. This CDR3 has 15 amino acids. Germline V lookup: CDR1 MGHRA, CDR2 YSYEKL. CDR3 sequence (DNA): TGCGCCAGCAGCCAAGACGGACAGGTCTCCTACGAGCAGTACTTC. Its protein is CASSQDGQVSYEQYF.

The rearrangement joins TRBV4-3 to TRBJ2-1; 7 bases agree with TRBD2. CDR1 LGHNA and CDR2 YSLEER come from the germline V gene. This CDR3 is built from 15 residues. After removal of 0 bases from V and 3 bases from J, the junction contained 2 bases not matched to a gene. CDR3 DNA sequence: TGCGCCAGCAGCCAAGATCCTAGCGGCTACAATGAGCAGTTCTTC. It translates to CASSQDPSGYNEQFF.

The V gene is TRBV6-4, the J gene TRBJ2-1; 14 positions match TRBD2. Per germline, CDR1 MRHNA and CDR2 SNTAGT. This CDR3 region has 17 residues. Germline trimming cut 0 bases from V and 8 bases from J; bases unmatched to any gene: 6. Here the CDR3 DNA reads TGTGCCAGCAGTGACTCCATGACTAGCGGGGGGGCAGATGAGCAGTTCTTC. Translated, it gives CASSDSMTSGGADEQFF.

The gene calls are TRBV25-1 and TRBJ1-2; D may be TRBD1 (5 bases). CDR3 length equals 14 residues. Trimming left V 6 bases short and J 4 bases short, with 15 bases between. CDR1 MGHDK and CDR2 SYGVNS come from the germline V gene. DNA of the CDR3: TGTGCCAGCAGCAGGGATCCTCCCCTCTATGGCTACACCTTC. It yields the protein CASSRDPPLYGYTF.

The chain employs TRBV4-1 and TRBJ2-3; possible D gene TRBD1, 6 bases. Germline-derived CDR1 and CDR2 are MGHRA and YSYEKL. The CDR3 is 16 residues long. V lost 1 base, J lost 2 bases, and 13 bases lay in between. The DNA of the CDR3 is TGCGCCAGCAGCCAAGTTGACGGACAGCACACAGATACGCAGTATTTT. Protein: CASSQVDGQHTDTQYF.

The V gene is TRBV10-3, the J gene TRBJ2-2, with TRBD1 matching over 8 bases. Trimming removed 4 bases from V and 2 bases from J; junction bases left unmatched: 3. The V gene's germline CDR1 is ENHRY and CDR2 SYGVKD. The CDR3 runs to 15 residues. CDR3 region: CAISGTGSNTGELFF. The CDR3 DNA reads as TGTGCCATCAGTGGGACAGGGTCCAACACCGGGGAGCTGTTTTTT.